These T cell receptor beta chains were read from a single sample in a study of cytomegalovirus exposure and HLA in healthy donors. The method was immunoSEQ multiplex PCR; TCRdb's version includes in-frame clones alone and lacks a portion of them. Of 80,000 to 95,000 clones detected, about 63% appear once; the ten largest clones hold under 8%. The sample was PBMCs. Source of these receptors: a woman aged 25 to 39 in good health and CMV-seronegative. Each CDR3 is given with its conserved first and last residue. A D gene is named only where the DNA matches it firmly. Part of the rows lack a size; the others show once, few, many or a class for expanded clones.

v_gene	abundance	j_gene	d_gene	CDR3aa	CDR3nt
TRBV5-1	-	TRBJ2-7	TRBD2	CASSYGLAGDYEQYF	TGCGCCAGCAGTTACGGACTAGCGGGAGATTACGAGCAGTACTTC
TRBV6-5	-	TRBJ1-2	TRBD1	CASSYSGTGGYGYTF	TGTGCCAGCAGTTACTCTGGGACAGGGGGCTATGGCTACACCTTC
TRBV7-8	-	TRBJ2-3	-	CASRTGVADTQYF	TGTGCCAGCAGGACCGGGGTTGCAGATACGCAGTATTTT
TRBV20-1	-	TRBJ2-7	-	CSARVTHEQYF	TGCAGTGCTAGAGTTACTCACGAGCAGTACTTC
TRBV19	-	TRBJ2-7	-	CASSAGQDRRSFEQYF	TGTGCCAGTAGTGCTGGCCAAGACAGGAGAAGCTTCGAGCAGTACTTC
TRBV5-1	-	TRBJ2-2	TRBD1	CASSSEGSSTGNSGELFF	TGCGCCAGCAGCTCCGAGGGAAGCTCGACAGGGAATTCGGGGGAGCTGTTTTTT
TRBV6-5	few	TRBJ1-6	-	CASSYSRTAVVIHF	TGTGCCAGCAGTTACTCGAGGACAGCCGTTGTTATCCACTTT
TRBV6-5	-	TRBJ2-5	TRBD2	CASSSREGGETQYF	TGTGCCAGCAGTTCCCGGGAGGGGGGAGAGACCCAGTACTTC
TRBV11-2	-	TRBJ2-3	TRBD1	CASSPWTGGTDTQYF	TGTGCCAGCAGCCCGTGGACAGGGGGCACAGATACGCAGTATTTT
TRBV7-2	-	TRBJ1-4	-	CASSLDARGRTNEKLFF	TGTGCCAGCAGCTTAGATGCCAGGGGAAGGACTAATGAAAAACTGTTTTTT
TRBV5-6	once	TRBJ1-2	-	CASSPAGEHGYTF	TGTGCCAGCAGCCCAGCTGGGGAGCATGGCTACACCTTC
TRBV18	-	TRBJ2-7	TRBD1	CASSFTGDEQYF	TGTGCCAGCTCTTTCACAGGGGACGAGCAGTACTTC
TRBV7-9	-	TRBJ1-3	TRBD1	CASSPTGFGNTIYF	TGTGCCAGCAGCCCGACAGGGTTTGGAAACACCATATATTTT
TRBV19	once	TRBJ1-2	-	CASSRQDLIYGYTF	TGTGCCAGTAGTAGACAGGATCTGATCTATGGCTACACCTTC
TRBV18	-	TRBJ2-7	TRBD2	CASSPGMSGRNEQYF	TGTGCCAGCTCACCCGGGATGAGCGGGAGGAATGAGCAGTACTTC
TRBV21-1	-	TRBJ2-1	-	CASIKRRVDEQFF	TGTGCCAGTATCAAAAGGCGGGTGGATGAGCAGTTCTTC
TRBV5-1	-	TRBJ1-1	-	CASRFQGDTEAFF	TGCGCCAGCAGGTTCCAGGGTGACACTGAAGCTTTCTTT
TRBV28	-	TRBJ2-2	TRBD1	CASRQGVYTGELFF	TGTGCCAGCAGGCAGGGGGTATACACCGGGGAGCTGTTTTTT